This T cell receptor beta chain was obtained from a study of cytomegalovirus exposure and HLA in healthy donors. A word on this clone: Its antigen is unidentified.

Study results and caveats: Presence/absence analysis assumed near-uniform sequencing depth across donors. The analysis excluded some indistinguishable V segments, including TRBV6-2 and TRBV6-3.

The V gene lost 6 bases and the J gene lost 0 bases, with 12 bases spanning the gap. Germline V gives CDR1 SQVTM, CDR2 ANQGSEA. The CDR3 contains 14 residues. Use of 60 Vbeta and 13 Jbeta primers characterized the PCR. Using immunoSEQ multiplex PCR, the repertoire was profiled, and TCRdb retains in-frame clones only, with some absent. The profile shows about 160,000 clones, about 85% of them singletons. When sampled, the donors appeared nominally healthy, though they likely had unrecorded immune exposures. This clonotype was obtained from a human donor in good health. Sequencing was carried out using PBMCs. The chain is built from TRBV29-1 and TRBJ1-3; no definite D call. The CDR3 nucleotides are TGCAGCGTCCTCCGCGAGGGCTCTGGAAACACCATATATTTT. This gives the protein CSVLREGSGNTIYF.